These 23 T cell receptor beta chains were all obtained from the same sample, sequenced in a study of control samples from healthy donors and cancer patients (dated by TCRdb to 2019 to 2021). Receptor libraries were prepared by the immunoSEQ multiplex PCR assay. The source is immuneACCESS, and TCRdb retained only in-frame sequences with V and J called. Part of the clones is not carried over; for the studies checked, unresolved V genes explain less than half of this, and the remainder is unexplained. The sample table lists 130,000 to 150,000 clones, around 90% of them with a count of one. The ten largest clonotypes hold 4.9% of the sample. The sequencing sample was made of blood. These receptor sequences come from a man aged 25-40 years in good health.

This clone is a singleton in its sample. The chain couples TRBV27 to TRBJ2-7; D is unresolved. With 6 bases removed from V and 2 bases from J, the gap between germline ends came to 5 bases. The CDR3 is made up of 11 amino acids. Germline CDR1 is MNHEY and CDR2 is SMNVEV (reference sequence). CDR3 loop: CASSHAYEQYF. The CDR3 DNA follows: TGTGCCAGCAGCCATGCCTACGAGCAGTACTTC.

This clone appeared once. The chain couples TRBV19 to TRBJ1-5; tentative D call: TRBD1 (5 bases). There are 14 residues in the CDR3. The V and J ends lost 2 bases and 2 bases respectively, with 7 bases between them. Germline CDR1 is LNHDA and CDR2 is SQIVND (reference sequence). CDR3 in amino acids: CASSIRGGNQPQHF. CDR3 sequence (DNA): TGTGCCAGTAGTATACGAGGGGGCAATCAGCCCCAGCATTTT. Filled out from reference TRBV19 and TRBJ1-5, the complete variable domain reads DGGITQSPKYLFRKEGQNVTLSCEQNLNHDAMYWYRQDPGQGLRLIYYSQIVNDFQKGDIAEGYSVSREKKESFPLTVTSAQKNPTAFYLCASSIRGGNQPQHFGDGTRLSIL.

This clone appeared a single time. The rearrangement uses TRBV6-4 and TRBJ1-5; 7 bases are shared with TRBD1. V was clipped by 5 bases and J by 3 bases; unmatched bases: 7. Per germline, CDR1 MRHNA and CDR2 SNTAGT. This CDR3 is built from 15 residues. CDR3 coding DNA: TGTGCCAGCAGTACACTTACAGGGGACAATCAGCCCCAGCATTTT. This gives the protein CASSTLTGDNQPQHF.

V is TRBV5-1 and J is TRBJ1-6, with 7 bases identical to TRBD1. In germline, CDR1 is SGHRS, CDR2 YFSETQ. V lost 1 base, J lost 10 bases, and 8 bases stayed unmatched. CDR3 size: 15 residues. This CDR3 reads CASSLQGDRGSPLHF. The CDR3 nucleotides read TGCGCCAGCAGCTTGCAGGGGGACCGCGGCTCACCCCTCCACTTT.

The chain is built from TRBV11-1 and TRBJ1-2; D is uncertain. CDR3 size: 13 residues. The V end lost 3 bases, the J end lost 6 bases, and 11 bases lay between the germline ends. CDR1 is SGHAT and CDR2 is FQDESV in the germline V gene (reference sequence). The CDR3 here is CASSLSALDGYTF. The CDR3 coding sequence is TGTGCCAGCAGCTTGAGTGCCCTGGATGGCTACACCTTC.

The chain uses TRBV7-6 and TRBJ1-6; 8 positions agree with TRBD1. The CDR3 length is 16 residues. The germline V gene has CDR1 SGHVS and CDR2 FNYEAQ. The V segment lost 1 base and the J segment 7 bases; nucleotides outside the gene matches: 6. CDR3 nucleotides: TGTGCCAGCAGCTTAGGCCGACAGGGGTCGAATTCACCCCTCCACTTT. Amino acids: CASSLGRQGSNSPLHF.

In DNA form, the CDR3 reads TGTGCCAGCAGCCCAATGATGGGCGGGTTGGGCTCCTACAATGAGCAGTTCTTC. The encoded protein is CASSPMMGGLGSYNEQFF. The chain uses TRBV7-8 and TRBJ2-1, with D possibly TRBD2 on 5 matching bases. V lost 5 bases and J lost 0, with 20 bases in between. This CDR3 comprises 18 residues. CDR1 is SGHVS, CDR2 FQNEAQ, per germline. The entire variable domain, with the rest obtained from reference TRBV7-8 and TRBJ2-1, is as follows: GAGVSQSPRYKVAKRGQDVALRCDPISGHVSLFWYQQALGQGPEFLTYFQNEAQLDKSGLPSDRFFAERPEGSVSTLKIQRTQQEDSAVYLCASSPMMGGLGSYNEQFFGPGTRLTVL.

This clone was seen repeatedly, ten times or more. The gene calls are TRBV6-2 or TRBV6-3 and TRBJ2-7; TRBD2 agrees at 11 bases. Germline assignment: CDR1 MNHEY and CDR2 SVGEGT. V lost 2 bases and J lost 7; bases outside the gene matches: 4. The CDR3 spans 14 residues. CDR3 sequence (DNA): TGTGCCAGCAGTTACCTAGCGGGGGGTCTGGAGCAGTACTTC. Its translation is CASSYLAGGLEQYF.

V usage is TRBV5-6 and J usage is TRBJ2-5; a possible D gene is TRBD2 (5 bases). Germline CDR1 SGHDT, CDR2 YYEEEE. The V end lost 4 bases, the J end lost 4 bases, and 26 bases lay between the germline ends. This CDR3 contains 18 residues. The DNA of the CDR3 is TGTGCCAGCAGCCAGGTCATTGGTGGCGGTCTAGCTGGAGAGACCCAGTACTTC. Its protein is CASSQVIGGGLAGETQYF.

The V and J genes are TRBV30 and TRBJ1-1, with no clear D. V was pared by 3 bases and J by 0 bases, with 8 bases between. Germline CDR1 GTSNPN, CDR2 SVGIG (reference sequence). The CDR3 extends over 13 amino acids. This chain's CDR3 is CAWSRQVNTEAFF. In DNA, the CDR3 is TGTGCCTGGAGCCGGCAGGTGAACACTGAAGCTTTCTTT.

The chain couples TRBV7-3 to TRBJ1-1; the D gene is possibly TRBD1 (6 bases). Trimming removed 2 bases at V and 1 base at J, with 11 bases between. The CDR3 is 15 residues long. Germline CDR1 reads SGHTA; CDR2 reads FQGTGA. CDR3 DNA sequence: TGTGCCAGCAGCTTATCAACAGGGAGGAACACTGAAGCTTTCTTT. Residues: CASSLSTGRNTEAFF. Combining the CDR3 with reference TRBV7-3 and TRBJ1-1 gives the whole variable domain GAGVSQTPSNKVTEKGKYVELRCDPISGHTALYWYRQSLGQGPEFLIYFQGTGAADDSGLPNDRFFAVRPEGSVSTLKIQRTERGDSAVYLCASSLSTGRNTEAFFGQGTRLTVV.

The J gene is TRBJ2-1, the V gene TRBV7-3; no clear D gene. V was clipped by 1 base and J by 0 bases, with 7 bases between them. The CDR3 consists of 15 residues. Looked up from germline, CDR1 is SGHTA and CDR2 is FQGTGA. The CDR3 loop reads CASSLMDSSYNEQFF. CDR3 DNA: TGTGCCAGCAGCTTAATGGATAGCTCCTACAATGAGCAGTTCTTC.

This clone was recorded only once. The chain combines TRBV6-6 with TRBJ1-2; D uncertain. Germline CDR1 is MNHNY and CDR2 is SVGAGI (reference sequence). V was shortened by 2 bases and J by 5 bases, with 6 bases between the two germline ends. The CDR3 length is 12 residues. The CDR3 DNA sequence: TGTGCCAGCAGTTACGGCCAGTATGGCTACACCTTC. This translates into CASSYGQYGYTF.

V is TRBV5-1 and J is TRBJ2-5; D gene uncertain. The V gene's germline CDR1 is SGHRS and CDR2 YFSETQ. This CDR3 contains 16 residues. The V and J ends lost 0 bases and 2 bases respectively, with 14 bases between them. CDR3 nucleotides: TGCGCCAGCAGCTTGGCCACGGTGGGTGGTCAAGAGACCCAGTACTTC. Its translation: CASSLATVGGQETQYF.

This chain uses TRBV7-3 with TRBJ2-3, with 7 bases identical to TRBD1. In germline, CDR1 is SGHTA, CDR2 FQGTGA. J lost 1 base, V lost 5 bases, and 9 bases had no gene match. This CDR3 spans 16 amino acids. CDR3 protein: CASSPQDRPRTDTQYF. CDR3 nucleotide sequence: TGTGCCAGCAGCCCACAGGACAGGCCACGCACAGATACGCAGTATTTT.

The J gene is TRBJ1-3, the V gene TRBV5-4, with D hard to call. In germline, CDR1 is SGHNT, CDR2 YYREEE (reference sequence). Trimming pared 7 bases from V and 15 bases from J, leaving 17 bases between. The CDR3 has 11 amino acids. CDR3 in DNA: TGTGCCAGCTGGTCTACCGGGCGCGCATATTTT. The encoded protein is CASWSTGRAYF.

This chain joins TRBV5-1 and TRBJ1-1, with a possible D match to TRBD1 (6 bases). This CDR3 comprises 14 residues. V was cut by 1 base and J by 0 bases, with 7 bases left in between. Germline CDR1 reads SGHRS; CDR2 reads YFSETQ. CDR3 sequence: CASSLQGMNTEAFF. The CDR3 nucleotides are TGCGCCAGCAGCTTGCAGGGGATGAACACTGAAGCTTTCTTT.

The rearrangement joins TRBV5-6 to TRBJ1-3, with 7 bases that match TRBD1. This CDR3 has 15 amino acids. Germline CDR1 is SGHDT and CDR2 is YYEEEE. The V and J ends lost 4 bases and 3 bases, in that order; junction bases with no gene match: 7. In DNA, the CDR3 is TGTGCCAGCAGCCCCGGGACAGACTATGGAAACACCATATATTTT. It codes for CASSPGTDYGNTIYF.

The chain couples TRBV5-6 to TRBJ2-3; 9 bases match TRBD1. The CDR3 covers 15 residues. Germline lookup yields CDR1 SGHDT and CDR2 YYEEEE. V lost 4 bases to trimming and J lost 1 base; unmatched junction nucleotides: 4. CDR3 loop: CASSKDRGRTDTQYF. The CDR3 bases are TGTGCCAGCAGCAAGGACAGGGGACGCACAGATACGCAGTATTTT. Drawing the rest from reference TRBV5-6 and TRBJ2-3, the complete variable domain is DAGVTQSPTHLIKTRGQQVTLRCSPKSGHDTVSWYQQALGQGPQFIFQYYEEEERQRGNFPDRFSGHQFPNYSSELNVNALLLGDSALYLCASSKDRGRTDTQYFGPGTRLTVL.

The CDR3 nucleotides are TGTGCCAGCAGTGATACAGGGGACGGCTACACCTTC. This encodes CASSDTGDGYTF. The chain uses TRBV2 and TRBJ1-2, with 7 bases identical to TRBD1. The V gene end was trimmed by 3 bases and the J gene end by 8 bases; junction bases not matched to a gene: 3. CDR1 is SNHLY, CDR2 FYNNEI, per germline. The CDR3 loop spans 12 amino acids.

The V and J genes are TRBV6-2 or TRBV6-3 and TRBJ1-5, with D possibly matching TRBD1 (6 bases). The CDR3 consists of 15 residues. Germline V gives CDR1 MNHEY, CDR2 SVGEGT. The V end lost 5 bases, the J end lost 3 bases, and 14 bases lay between the germline ends. The DNA for the CDR3 is TGTGCCAGCAGTGGGGGCGGAAAAAACAATCAGCCCCAGCATTTT. Translating gives CASSGGGKNNQPQHF.

This clone appeared once. This chain joins TRBV30 and TRBJ1-1; a possible D gene is TRBD1 (6 bases). V was trimmed by 4 bases and J by 6 bases, leaving 12 bases between them. The CDR3 totals 12 residues. Looked up from germline, CDR1 is GTSNPN and CDR2 is SVGIG (reference sequence). CDR3 loop: CAWNSAGAEAFF. In nucleotides, the CDR3 is TGTGCCTGGAACTCCGCAGGGGCTGAAGCTTTCTTT.

The chain has TRBV5-4 and TRBJ2-7, with 12 bases lining up with TRBD2. The V segment lost 4 bases and the J segment 9 bases; nucleotides outside the gene matches: 11. Germline-derived CDR1 and CDR2 are SGHNT and YYREEE (reference sequence). The CDR3 is 15 amino acids. The CDR3 is CASSLRTSGVGGQYF. CDR3 bases: TGTGCCAGCAGCCTGAGGACTAGCGGGGTCGGTGGGCAGTACTTC.